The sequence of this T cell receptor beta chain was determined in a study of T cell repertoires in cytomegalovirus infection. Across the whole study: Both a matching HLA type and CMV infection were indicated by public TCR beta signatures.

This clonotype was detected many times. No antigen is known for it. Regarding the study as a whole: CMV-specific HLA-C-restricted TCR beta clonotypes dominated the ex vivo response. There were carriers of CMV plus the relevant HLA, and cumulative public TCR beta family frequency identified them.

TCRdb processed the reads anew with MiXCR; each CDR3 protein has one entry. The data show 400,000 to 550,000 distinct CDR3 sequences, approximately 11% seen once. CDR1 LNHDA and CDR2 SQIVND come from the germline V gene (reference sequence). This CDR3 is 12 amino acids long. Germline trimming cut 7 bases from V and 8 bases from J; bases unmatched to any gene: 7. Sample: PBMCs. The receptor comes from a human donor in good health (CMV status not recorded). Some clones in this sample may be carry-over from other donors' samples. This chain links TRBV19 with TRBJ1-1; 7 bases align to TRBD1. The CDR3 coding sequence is TGTGCCAGTACCTACCGGGACAGCGAAGCTTTCTTT. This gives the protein CASTYRDSEAFF.